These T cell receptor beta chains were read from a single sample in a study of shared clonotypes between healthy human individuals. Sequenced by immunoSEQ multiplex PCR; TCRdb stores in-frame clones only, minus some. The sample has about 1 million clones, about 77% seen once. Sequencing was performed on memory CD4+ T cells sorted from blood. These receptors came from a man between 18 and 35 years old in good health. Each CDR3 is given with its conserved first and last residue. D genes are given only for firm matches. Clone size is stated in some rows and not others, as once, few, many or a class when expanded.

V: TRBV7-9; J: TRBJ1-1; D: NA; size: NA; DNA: TGTGCCAGCAGCCGAGGTACTCCTGAAGCTTTCTTT; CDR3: CASSRGTPEAFF
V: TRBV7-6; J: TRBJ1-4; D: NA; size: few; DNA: TGTGCCAGCAGCTTTGCGCCAACTAATGAAAAACTGTTTTTT; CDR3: CASSFAPTNEKLFF
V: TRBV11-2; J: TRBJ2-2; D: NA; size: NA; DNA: TGTGCCAGCAGCTTAGGGGGTCCCGGGGAGCTGTTTTTT; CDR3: CASSLGGPGELFF
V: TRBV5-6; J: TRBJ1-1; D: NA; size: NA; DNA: TGTGCCAGCAGCTTTTATTTGGGTACTGAAGCTTTCTTT; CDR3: CASSFYLGTEAFF
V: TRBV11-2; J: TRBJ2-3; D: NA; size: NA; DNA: TGTGCCAGCAGCTTAACAGGGAGGGGCACAGATACGCAGTATTTT; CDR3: CASSLTGRGTDTQYF
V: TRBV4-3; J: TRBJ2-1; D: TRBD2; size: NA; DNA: TGCGCCAGCAGCCACGCGACTAGCGGGGAGAGGCTGGTTGAGCAGTTCTTC; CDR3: CASSHATSGERLVEQFF
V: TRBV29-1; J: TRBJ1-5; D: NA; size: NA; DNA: TGCAGCGTCAGGGACGACCGGAATCAGCCCCAGCATTTT; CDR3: CSVRDDRNQPQHF
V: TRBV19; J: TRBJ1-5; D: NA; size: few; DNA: TGTGCCAGTAGTATATACGGGGTTTCCGGGCAGCCCCAGCATTTT; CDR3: CASSIYGVSGQPQHF
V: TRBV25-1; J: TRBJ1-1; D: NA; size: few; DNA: TGTGCCAGCAGTGGGGATCAAGGCACTGAAGCTTTCTTT; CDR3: CASSGDQGTEAFF
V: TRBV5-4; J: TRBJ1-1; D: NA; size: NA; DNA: TGTGCCAGCAGCCATGGAGCGAACACTGAAGCTTTCTTT; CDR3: CASSHGANTEAFF
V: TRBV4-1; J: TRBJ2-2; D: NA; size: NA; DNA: TGCGCCAGCAGCCAACCCAGGGCGGGCCCCGGGGAGCTGTTTTTT; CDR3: CASSQPRAGPGELFF
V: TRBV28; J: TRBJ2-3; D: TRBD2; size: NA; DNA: TGTGCCAGCAGTCTCCTAGCGGTTGGCACAGATACGCAGTATTTT; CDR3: CASSLLAVGTDTQYF
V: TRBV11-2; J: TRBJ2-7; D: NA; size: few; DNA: TGTGCCAGCAGCTTGGGGGGCGGGGTAGAGCAGTACTTC; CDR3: CASSLGGGVEQYF
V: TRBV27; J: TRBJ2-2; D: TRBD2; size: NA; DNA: TGTGCCAGCAGTTTTCGGACCCGAACCTCCAAGCGGGGGGGAAACACCGGGGAGCTGTTTTTT; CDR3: CASSFRTRTSKRGGNTGELFF
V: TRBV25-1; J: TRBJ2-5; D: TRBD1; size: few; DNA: TGTGCCAGCAGTGCGACAGGGGGTCGAAGTGAGACCCAGTACTTC; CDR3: CASSATGGRSETQYF
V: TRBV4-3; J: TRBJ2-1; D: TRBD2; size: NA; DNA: TGCGCCAGCAGCAAGGGACTAGACAATGAGCAGTTCTTC; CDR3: CASSKGLDNEQFF
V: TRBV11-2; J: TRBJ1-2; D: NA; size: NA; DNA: TGTGCCAGCAGCTTAGAAGGGGCCGGGTATGGCTACACCTTC; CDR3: CASSLEGAGYGYTF
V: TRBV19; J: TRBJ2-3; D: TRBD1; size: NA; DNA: TGTGCCAGTAGTCGAATCGCCCGGGGACAGGGGGCGACAGATACGCAGTATTTT; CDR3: CASSRIARGQGATDTQYF
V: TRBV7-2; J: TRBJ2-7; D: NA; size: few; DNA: TGTGCCAGCAGCTTAAAACGGAGCTCCTACGAGCAGTACTTC; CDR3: CASSLKRSSYEQYF
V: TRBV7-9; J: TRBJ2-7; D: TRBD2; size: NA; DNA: TGTGCCAGCAGAATTAGCGGGAGCTCCTACGAGCAGTACTTC; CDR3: CASRISGSSYEQYF
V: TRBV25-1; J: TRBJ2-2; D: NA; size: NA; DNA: TGTGCCAGCAGTGACCAGACAGGACGCACCGGGGAGCTGTTTTTT; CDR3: CASSDQTGRTGELFF
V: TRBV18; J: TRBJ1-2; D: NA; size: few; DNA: TGTGCCAGCTCACCACGGGACAACTATGGCTACACCTTC; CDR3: CASSPRDNYGYTF
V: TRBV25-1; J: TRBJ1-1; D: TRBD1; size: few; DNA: TGTGCCAGCAGTGACCGGGACAGGGTCACTGAAGCTTTCTTT; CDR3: CASSDRDRVTEAFF